This T cell receptor (beta chain) derives from a study of cytomegalovirus exposure and HLA in healthy donors. Germline values: CDR1 GTSNPN, CDR2 SVGIG (reference sequence). The germline V and J ends were trimmed by 1 base and 8 bases, with 20 bases remaining between them. CDR3 length: 16 residues. The PCR contained 60 Vbeta and 13 Jbeta primers. Original processing methods: Per a later analysis, the number of unique TCR beta chains was around 80 million, of which 8.5 million to 11 million were shared. TCRdb keeps only in-frame clones here, not all; method: immunoSEQ multiplex PCR. The DNA gave D and trimming, while V, J and clone size come from that table. The sample includes under 80,000 clones, less than 80% seen only once; the top ten take 7% to 9%.

The TCR originated in a woman aged 40 to 50 in good health and CMV-seronegative. The V gene is TRBV30, the J gene TRBJ1-4, with D hard to call. Material: PBMCs. The CDR3 sequence: CAWSALVVSTTEKLFF. In DNA, the CDR3 is TGTGCCTGGAGTGCTTTGGTGGTATCTACTACCGAAAAACTGTTTTTT. Full variable domain (rest looked up from reference TRBV30 and TRBJ1-4): SQTIHQWPATLVQPVGSPLSLECTVEGTSNPNLYWYRQAAGRGLQLLFYSVGIGQISSEVPQNLSASRPQDRQFILSSKKLLLSDSGFYLCAWSALVVSTTEKLFFGSGTQLSVL.